The 3 T cell receptor beta chains below were found in one sample sequenced in a study of T cell repertoires in cytomegalovirus infection. Via MiXCR, TCRdb re-called the reads, giving one row per CDR3 protein. The data show 250,000 to 300,000 distinct CDR3 sequences, approximately 9% seen once. Specimen: PBMCs. These receptors all stem from a human donor in good health (CMV status not recorded). Some clones in this sample may be carry-over from other donors' samples.

This clonotype was recorded many times. CDR3 in DNA: TGTGCCAGCAGCTTAGGGGGACAGGGTCCAGAGACCCAGTACTTC. Its translation is CASSLGGQGPETQYF. The gene calls are TRBV7-2 and TRBJ2-5; TRBD1 matches 9 bases. The CDR3 consists of 15 residues. Trimming took 1 base from V and 4 from J; bases not matched to a gene: 4. Germline V CDR1 and CDR2: SGHTA, FQGNSA.

This clonotype was observed many times. The J gene is TRBJ2-1, the V gene TRBV28, with 10 bases matching TRBD2. Germline CDR1 MDHEN, CDR2 SYDVKM. The V segment lost 5 bases and the J segment 0 bases; nucleotides outside the gene matches: 16. This CDR3 is built from 20 residues. The CDR3 DNA reads TGTGCCAGCAGTCCCCCCCCGCCGGGACTAGCGTCCTACTCCTACAATGAGCAGTTCTTC. The encoded protein is CASSPPPPGLASYSYNEQFF.

In its sample, this clonotype was seen many times. The CDR3 protein is CASRPGVGSRKQELFF. DNA for the CDR3: TGTGCCAGCAGGCCAGGGGTTGGGTCCCGAAAACAGGAGCTGTTTTTT. The chain links TRBV7-8 to TRBJ2-2; perhaps TRBD1 as D (6 bases). V was cut by 6 bases and J by 10 bases, with 24 bases left in between. From germline, CDR1 is SGHVS and CDR2 FQNEAQ. The CDR3 contains 16 residues.